Below are 27 T cell receptor beta chains sequenced from a single sample in a study of glioma-infiltrating T cells. Amplification of TCR alpha and beta CDR3 regions from RNA used iRepertoire nested multiplex PCR. TCRdb reprocessed the multiplex PCR reads with MiXCR, giving one entry per CDR3 protein. This sample has around 170,000 distinct CDR3 sequences, with about 47% found just once. Sequenced input: glioma tissue, nonneoplastic brain tissue, or PBMCs (not recorded which). The source is a human donor with low-grade glioma or glioblastoma, undergoing nonglioma brain surgery, or in good health (not recorded which).

This clonotype turned up a few times. The V and J genes are TRBV20-1 and TRBJ2-5; 10 bases agree with TRBD2. Germline trimming cut 0 bases from V and 0 bases from J; bases unmatched to any gene: 10. The CDR3 runs 18 residues. Germline V gene lookup returns CDR1 DFQATT and CDR2 SNEGSKA (reference sequence). In DNA form, the CDR3 reads TGCAGTGCTAGAGATCCTAGCGGGAGATCGGGGCACCAAGAGACCCAGTACTTC. Protein: CSARDPSGRSGHQETQYF.

At least ten counts were recorded for this clonotype. This chain uses TRBV12-3 or TRBV12-4 with TRBJ2-1, with a weak D call TRBD2 (5 bases). The V end was cut by 0 bases, the J end by 7 bases, with 7 bases between. The CDR3 spans 13 residues. The CDR3: CASSLAGVNEQFF. CDR3 bases: TGTGCCAGCAGTTTAGCGGGAGTTAATGAGCAGTTCTTC.

This clonotype was recorded only once. It may be a read error: a sequence one base away is much more abundant. The chain joins TRBV7-9 to TRBJ2-5, with D tentatively TRBD2 (6 bases). Germline values: CDR1 SEHNR, CDR2 FQNEAQ (reference sequence). This CDR3 contains 13 residues. In DNA form, the CDR3 reads TGTGCCAGCAGCTTGGGAGGTGGAGAGACCAAGTACTTC. Residues: CASSLGGGETKYF. Combining the CDR3 with reference TRBV7-9 and TRBJ2-5 gives the whole variable domain DTGVSQNPRHKITKRGQNVTFRCDPISEHNRLYWYRQTLGQGPEFLTYFQNEAQLEKSRLLSDRFSAERPKGSFSTLEIQRTEQGDSAMYLCASSLGGGETKYFGPGTRLLVL.

The rearrangement links TRBV6-1 to TRBJ2-3; D gene ambiguous. With the DNA end fitting TRBJ1-5 better, the J assignment may be wrong. Germline CDR1 and CDR2: MNHNS and SASEGT. This CDR3 has 16 residues. Here the CDR3 reads CASSENLGRSTYTQHF. The CDR3 DNA is TGTGCCAGCAGTGAAAATTTGGGCCGAAGCACATATACGCAGCATTTT.

The chain links TRBV4-1 to TRBJ2-1, with D perhaps matching TRBD2 (6 bases). Germline CDR1 and CDR2: MGHRA and YSYEKL. The CDR3 extends over 13 amino acids. Trimming removed 4 bases at V and 10 bases at J, with 14 bases between. The CDR3 nucleotides are TGCGCCAGCAGCCCCCTAGCGTCGTACGAGCAGTTCTTC. As protein: CASSPLASYEQFF.

This clonotype occurred a few times. The rearrangement uses TRBV14 and TRBJ1-2; 7 nucleotides align to TRBD1. Germline CDR1 reads SGHDN; CDR2 reads FVKESK. This CDR3 spans 14 amino acids. The V and J ends lost 1 base and 8 bases, in that order; junction bases with no gene match: 7. CDR3 nucleotide sequence: TGTGCCAGCAGCCAAGGTACAGGGGCCTTCGGCTACACCTTC. Protein: CASSQGTGAFGYTF. The whole variable domain, remainder taken from reference TRBV14 and TRBJ1-2, is EAGVTQFPSHSVIEKGQTVTLRCDPISGHDNLYWYRRVMGKEIKFLLHFVKESKQDESGMPNNRFLAERTGGTYSTLKVQPAELEDSGVYFCASSQGTGAFGYTFGSGTRLTVV.

Comment on this clonotype: One end of the junction fails to match germline, which may point to a read error. The rearrangement joins TRBV3-1 to TRBJ2-1, with TRBD2 matching 8 bases. The CDR3 runs 16 residues. CDR1 and CDR2 from the germline V gene are LGHDT and YNNKEL (reference sequence). CDR3 in DNA: TGTGCCAGCAGCCAAAGGAGCGGGAGACTTTTGAATGAGAAGTTCTTC. This translates into CASSQRSGRLLNEKFF.

This clonotype was detected many times. The CDR3 coding sequence is TGTGCCAGCAGTTTTCAGGGACAGGGATATCAGCCCCAGCATTTT. Translating it yields CASSFQGQGYQPQHF. The chain couples TRBV28 to TRBJ1-5; 9 bases are shared with TRBD1. The V and J ends lost 3 bases and 5 bases, in that order; junction bases with no gene match: 5. The CDR3 has 15 amino acids. Germline V lookup: CDR1 MDHEN, CDR2 SYDVKM.

The chain couples TRBV5-4 to TRBJ2-3; D gene ambiguous. The CDR3 has 15 amino acids. V gave up 0 bases and J gave up 0 bases, with 8 bases separating them. The germline V gene encodes CDR1 SGHNT and CDR2 YYREEE (reference sequence). The CDR3 loop reads CASSLDPSSTDTQYF. CDR3 DNA: TGTGCCAGCAGCTTGGACCCCAGTAGCACAGATACGCAGTATTTT.

This CDR3 reads CSVRTGWTEAFF. The CDR3 nucleotides are TGCAGCGTCCGAACAGGGTGGACTGAAGCTTTCTTT. The V and J genes are TRBV20-1 and TRBJ1-1; maybe TRBD1 (6 bases). This CDR3 region has 12 residues. Germline V gene data show CDR1 as DFQATT and CDR2 as SNEGSKA (reference sequence).

Notes on this clonotype: One base away lies a much larger clone, so this may be a sequencing read error. This sequence joins TRBV7-8 and TRBJ1-4; D not certain. This CDR3 spans 15 amino acids. The V end was cut by 5 bases, the J end by 7 bases, with 17 bases between. Germline lookup yields CDR1 SGHVS and CDR2 FQNEAQ. In DNA form, the CDR3 reads TGTGCCAGCAGCCCCCGGTTCGCGTGTATTGAAAAACTGTTTTTT. Protein sequence: CASSPRFACIEKLFF.

There are many counts of this clonotype. The chain couples TRBV20-1 to TRBJ2-7; no reliable D call. This CDR3 contains 12 residues. Germline V lookup: CDR1 DFQATT, CDR2 SNEGSKA (reference sequence). Trimming took 7 bases from V and 3 from J, leaving 13 bases between them. CDR3 residues: CSVVGPFYEQYF. The CDR3 DNA follows: TGCAGTGTAGTCGGACCGTTCTACGAGCAGTACTTC.

On this clonotype itself: The junction departs from the called germline gene at one end, perhaps through a read error. CDR3 sequence reads: CARSDIGGYQPQHF. CDR3 sequence (DNA): TGTGCCAGAAGTGACATCGGAGGCTATCAGCCCCAGCATTTT. The rearrangement links TRBV6-1 to TRBJ1-5; unclear D gene. The germline gives CDR1 MNHNS, CDR2 SASEGT. The CDR3 totals 14 residues.

This clonotype showed up just a few times. This chain links TRBV10-3 with TRBJ2-3; tentative D call: TRBD1 (6 bases). In germline, CDR1 is ENHRY, CDR2 SYGVKD. Trimming pared 2 bases from V and 5 bases from J, leaving 11 bases between. The CDR3 is made up of 14 amino acids. CDR3 protein: CAISEEGTRDTQYF. CDR3 bases: TGTGCCATCAGTGAGGAGGGGACAAGAGATACGCAGTATTTT.

This chain joins TRBV19 and TRBJ2-1; 7 bases fit TRBD1. Germline CDR1 reads LNHDA; CDR2 reads SQIVND (reference sequence). The CDR3 extends over 17 amino acids. The V segment lost 0 bases and the J segment 0 bases; nucleotides outside the gene matches: 5. The CDR3 sequence is CASSIDWDSDSYNEQFF. CDR3 in DNA: TGTGCCAGTAGTATAGACTGGGACAGCGACTCCTACAATGAGCAGTTCTTC. The full variable domain, its missing parts supplied by reference TRBV19 and TRBJ2-1, is DGGITQSPKYLFRKEGQNVTLSCEQNLNHDAMYWYRQDPGQGLRLIYYSQIVNDFQKGDIAEGYSVSREKKESFPLTVTSAQKNPTAFYLCASSIDWDSDSYNEQFFGPGTRLTVL.

Ten or more counts support this clonotype. V is TRBV3-1 and J is TRBJ1-5; possible D gene TRBD1, 5 bases. V was pared by 2 bases and J by 0 bases, with 5 bases between. Per germline, CDR1 LGHDT and CDR2 YNNKEL (reference sequence). This CDR3 comprises 14 residues. DNA for the CDR3: TGTGCCAGCAGCCAAAGGGGTAGCAATCAGCCCCAGCATTTT. Protein product: CASSQRGSNQPQHF.

This clonotype was seen ten or more times. The chain links TRBV20-1 to TRBJ2-7; tentatively, D is TRBD2 (5 bases). The CDR3 totals 13 residues. Germline CDR1 DFQATT, CDR2 SNEGSKA (reference sequence). Deletions cut 3 bases from V and 2 bases from J, with 11 bases between. The CDR3 here is CSASMLGTYEQYF. In DNA, the CDR3 is TGCAGTGCTAGTATGCTCGGGACCTACGAGCAGTACTTC.

This clonotype came up many times. The chain couples TRBV28 to TRBJ2-5; weak D call: TRBD2 (5 bases). CDR3 size: 14 residues. The germline V and J ends were trimmed by 7 bases and 4 bases, with 16 bases remaining between them. CDR1 and CDR2 from the germline V gene are MDHEN and SYDVKM. CDR3 sequence: CASIPGGALETQYF. The CDR3 bases are TGTGCCAGCATCCCTGGAGGCGCCCTAGAGACCCAGTACTTC.

The chain is built from TRBV5-1 and TRBJ2-4; the D is unclear. The CDR3 loop spans 11 amino acids. Germline CDR1 reads SGHRS; CDR2 reads YFSETQ. Trimming cost V 6 bases and J 6 bases, with 7 bases left between them. Here the CDR3 reads CASKDGNIQYF. The CDR3 DNA follows: TGCGCCAGCAAGGACGGAAACATTCAGTACTTC.

A note on this clonotype: Mismatch with germline at one junction end may stem from a read error. The chain has TRBV28 and TRBJ2-3; D is uncertain. CDR3 size: 12 residues. Germline CDR1 reads MDHEN; CDR2 reads SYDVKM. The CDR3 region is CASSFKTDTKYF. CDR3 bases: TGTGCCAGCAGTTTCAAGACGGATACGAAGTATTTT.

This clonotype was seen at least ten times. The chain links TRBV20-1 to TRBJ1-5; TRBD1 is a possible D gene (5 bases). Germline loops: CDR1 DFQATT, CDR2 SNEGSKA (reference sequence). The CDR3 is 14 amino acids. Between the trimmed V and J ends, which lost 5 bases and 4 bases, there was a span of 15 bases. CDR3 sequence reads: CSAWDGRANQPQHF. The CDR3, as DNA: TGCAGTGCTTGGGACGGACGGGCGAATCAGCCCCAGCATTTT.

This clonotype was counted many times. The V and J genes are TRBV6-1 and TRBJ2-7; D remains ambiguous. Germline V gene lookup returns CDR1 MNHNS and CDR2 SASEGT. Between the trimmed V and J ends, which lost 6 bases and 12 bases, there was a span of 21 bases. The CDR3 covers 13 residues. CDR3 nucleotide sequence: TGTGCCAGCAGACCCACCACTGCAAGGAGATGGTACTTC. Residues: CASRPTTARRWYF.

This clonotype was recorded a few times. The chain combines TRBV7-9 with TRBJ2-3; 8 bases agree with TRBD1. Germline V gene data show CDR1 as SEHNR and CDR2 as FQNEAQ (reference sequence). The CDR3 extends over 16 amino acids. V shed 7 bases, J shed 1 base, and the junction held 10 bases outside the gene matches. The CDR3 coding sequence is TGTGCCAGCACCTACGCCGGGACAGGCGGCACAGATACGCAGTATTTT. Translating it yields CASTYAGTGGTDTQYF.

V and J are TRBV3-1 and TRBJ1-5; D unresolved. The CDR3 runs 12 residues. Germline V gene data show CDR1 as LGHDT and CDR2 as YNNKEL (reference sequence). The CDR3 DNA reads as TGTGATAGCAGCCAAATGGGTCAGCCCCAGCATTTT. Its protein is CDSSQMGQPQHF.

This clonotype was detected ten times or more. For the CDR3, the DNA is TGTGCCAGCAGCCAAGATATGGCAAGGCGGGCTAGCGGGGCCTACGAGCAGTACTTC. Amino acid sequence: CASSQDMARRASGAYEQYF. The chain has TRBV3-1 and TRBJ2-7, with 9 nucleotides matching TRBD2. Germline V gene lookup returns CDR1 LGHDT and CDR2 YNNKEL (reference sequence). Losses at the gene ends were 0 bases for V and 2 bases for J; bases not matched to a gene: 14. The CDR3 has 19 amino acids.

This clonotype was recorded many times. The chain has TRBV27 and TRBJ1-5; no clear D gene. There are 12 residues in the CDR3. Germline-derived CDR1 and CDR2 are MNHEY and SMNVEV (reference sequence). The V end lost 6 bases, the J end lost 3 bases, and 6 bases lay between the germline ends. CDR3 in amino acids: CASRGPNQPQHF. In DNA, the CDR3 is TGTGCCAGCAGGGGTCCCAATCAGCCCCAGCATTTT.

For this clonotype: No conserved phenylalanine or tryptophan ends this CDR3, so it is likely a read error. The chain is built from TRBV2 and TRBJ2-3; D not certain. The V end lost 2 bases, the J end lost 2 bases, and 14 bases lay between the germline ends. The length of the CDR3 is 16 residues. Looked up from germline, CDR1 is SNHLY and CDR2 is FYNNEI. The CDR3 region has the DNA TGTGCCAGCAGTGAAACTCGAGCTGGGAACACAGATACGCAGTATCTT. This translates into CASSETRAGNTDTQYL.